This TCR beta chain was profiled in a study of blood T cell repertoires in COVID-19. About the study: Italy, Spain and the United States were the sources of the convalescent and acute COVID-19 samples. From T cells, B-cell-depleted T cells, or PBMCs came the material, which was cDNA or gDNA.

V lost 6 bases, J lost 2 bases, and 4 bases stayed unmatched. Germline V CDR1 and CDR2: SNHLY, FYNNEI. The CDR3 covers 16 residues. Seattle enrolled patients during active infection and tracked them longitudinally. As processed by the authors: Amplification from reference gene primers served as the basis for estimated nucleated cell counts. The table came from immunoSEQ multiplex PCR; TCRdb's copy has only in-frame clones and leaves some out. That table furnishes V, J and clone size, whereas the DNA furnished D and trimming. The table includes roughly 150,000 clones, roughly 91% detected once. This sequence originates from a man younger than 30 with COVID-19, enrolled during active disease. Sequenced material: peripheral blood. The chain joins TRBV2 to TRBJ2-2; 12 nucleotides agree with TRBD2. The CDR3 DNA follows: TGTGCCAGCAGACCGGGACTAGCGGGCAACACCGGGGAGCTGTTTTTT. Its protein is CASRPGLAGNTGELFF.